This TCR beta chain came from a study of cytotoxic CD8 clonotypes in ibrutinib-treated CLL. Germline assignment: CDR1 SGHNT and CDR2 YYREEE (reference sequence). The V end was cut by 4 bases, the J end by 1 base, with 17 bases between. This CDR3 contains 16 residues. The repertoire was sequenced with immunoSEQ multiplex PCR; TCRdb's copy has only in-frame clones and lacks some. Altogether about 57,000 clones are present, over 55% being singletons, with the ten largest covering roughly 22%. The receptor was derived from a human donor with chronic lymphocytic leukemia. The sequencing here drew on PBMCs, taken after 24 months of ibrutinib treatment. The chain couples TRBV5-4 to TRBJ1-2; D gene uncertain. DNA for the CDR3: TGTGCCAGCAGCCAAGAACAAGCGGTTAATAACTATGGCTACACCTTC. Translating gives CASSQEQAVNNYGYTF.